This T cell receptor beta chain was captured in a study of siplizumab effects on memory and regulatory T cells. Concerning this clone: Its target is unknown.

This CDR3 contains 15 residues. Per the germline V gene, CDR1 is SNHLY and CDR2 is FYNNEI. V gave up 10 bases and J gave up 2 bases; unmatched junction bases: 11. Whole-study findings and limits: Greater diversity than memory cells seemed evident in naive T cells, which also appeared to be major alloresponse contributors. The mean Treg-derived percentage of mappable alloreactive CD4+ clones was approximately 70% with siplizumab compared with about 30% in controls.

The assay was immunoSEQ multiplex PCR, and TCRdb's table has in-frame clones only and misses some. Of around 99,000 clones in the sample, about 90% are singletons; the top ten hold 0.75%. The chain uses TRBV2 and TRBJ2-7; the match to TRBD1 covers 10 bases. This clonotype was obtained from a human donor in good health. The sequencing input was Tregs sorted from blood. The CDR3 sequence: CAIPKTGTGAYEQYF. The CDR3 DNA follows: TGTGCCATCCCTAAGACCGGGACAGGGGCCTACGAGCAGTACTTC.